Listed below are T cell receptor beta chains from one sample, sequenced in a study of CD8+CD57+ T cells in acquired aplastic anemia. TCRdb re-called the reads through MiXCR, storing one row per CDR3 protein. The repertoire consists of fewer than 200,000 distinct CDR3 sequences, with under 75% occurring once and the leading ten covering 45%. The sequencing input was sorted CD4+, CD8+, or CD8+CD57+ T cells (not recorded which) from PBMCs. The receptors were gathered from a human donor in good health. Each CDR3 is given with its conserved first and last residue. The order of the fields is CDR3 DNA, CDR3 protein, D gene, clone size, V gene, J gene. A D gene is named only where the DNA matches it firmly. For some rows the clone size is stated as once, few or many, or as a class when expanded; others skip it.

DNA: TGTGCCAGTAGTATTGGTGGGAGCGGCTATGGCTACACCTTC; CDR3: CASSIGGSGYGYTF; D: .; size: .; V: TRBV19; J: TRBJ1-2
DNA: TGTGCCAGCAGCTTAACTGGGGGACTAGCCTCAGATACGCAGTATTTT; CDR3: CASSLTGGLASDTQYF; D: TRBD2; size: many; V: TRBV7-3; J: TRBJ2-3
DNA: TGTGCCAGCAGTGCTTTCTTGTCTCATACGCAGTATTTT; CDR3: CASSAFLSHTQYF; D: .; size: .; V: TRBV2; J: TRBJ2-3
DNA: TGTGCCAGCAGCCAAGAAGCAGGGGTTACTGAAGCTTTCTTT; CDR3: CASSQEAGVTEAFF; D: .; size: .; V: TRBV3-1; J: TRBJ1-1
DNA: TGCGCCAGCAGCTTGCAGGGGCCTACTGAAGCTTTCTTT; CDR3: CASSLQGPTEAFF; D: .; size: many; V: TRBV5-1; J: TRBJ1-1
DNA: TGCAGTGCGAGAGGACAGGGAAGCTCCTACAATGAGCAGTTCTTC; CDR3: CSARGQGSSYNEQFF; D: TRBD1; size: .; V: TRBV20-1; J: TRBJ2-1
DNA: TGTGCCAGCAGCTTAGAGGGCACAGATACGCAGTATTTT; CDR3: CASSLEGTDTQYF; D: .; size: many; V: TRBV5-1; J: TRBJ2-3
DNA: TGTGCCAGTAGTATAGTTACCGTGCACACCGGTGAGCTGTTTTTT; CDR3: CASSIVTVHTGELFF; D: .; size: .; V: TRBV19; J: TRBJ2-2
DNA: TGCGCCAGCAGATCCGGACGGAATAATTCACCCCTCCACTTT; CDR3: CASRSGRNNSPLHF; D: .; size: .; V: TRBV10-2; J: TRBJ1-6
DNA: TGTGCCAGCAGTTACGCGACAGTTAATCAGCCCCAGCATTTT; CDR3: CASSYATVNQPQHF; D: .; size: .; V: TRBV6-2/TRBV6-3; J: TRBJ1-5